The present T cell receptor (beta chain) was sequenced within a study of T cells in tumors after PD-1 blockade. As for the study in general: Excluded were patients with checkpoint blockade, immunosuppressants, or radiotherapy or other anti-cancer therapy within 4 weeks. Patients received pembrolizumab 200 mg every 3 weeks or cemiplimab 350 mg every 2 weeks. Study-level findings and limits: Blood contained 35% to 50% of the tumor's TCR clonotypes.

The V end was cut by 3 bases, the J end by 5 bases, with 27 bases between. The CDR3 sequence is 18 residues long. Germline loops: CDR1 SGDLS, CDR2 YYNGEE. Template: tumor biopsy or peripheral blood genomic DNA, roughly 616-6,500 ng per sample. Sequencing was performed with immunoSEQ multiplex PCR; in TCRdb, only in-frame clones are kept and a portion is missing. The table records approximately 20,000 clones, over 75% of them present only once. A note on this clone: Its antigen remains unknown.

The sequence came from a human donor with advanced basal cell or squamous cell carcinoma (not recorded which). This sequence joins TRBV9 and TRBJ2-7; D remains ambiguous. Sequencing used PBMCs, obtained after anti-PD-1 therapy. In DNA form, the CDR3 reads TGTGCCAGCAGCGGCGCCTCGACATTTCAACACCTCCCCCACGAGCAGTACTTC. As protein: CASSGASTFQHLPHEQYF. Full variable domain (rest looked up from reference TRBV9 and TRBJ2-7): DSGVTQTPKHLITATGQRVTLRCSPRSGDLSVYWYQQSLDQGLQFLIQYYNGEERAKGNILERFSAQQFPDLHSELNLSSLELGDSALYFCASSGASTFQHLPHEQYFGPGTRLTVT.